Listed below are T cell receptor beta chains from one sample, sequenced in a study of shared clonotypes between healthy human individuals. Data came from immunoSEQ multiplex PCR; TCRdb stores just in-frame clones and leaves some out. Of roughly 500,000 clones listed, 75% to 85% are singletons. Sequenced material: PBMCs. The origin of the receptors is a middle-aged woman in good health. Some clones in this sample may be carry-over from other donors' samples. The CDR3 runs from the conserved cysteine through the conserved F or W. A D gene is named only where the DNA matches it firmly.

TRBV2	TRBJ2-5	NA	CASSSIQGGETQYF	TGTGCCAGCAGCTCAATCCAGGGTGGGGAGACCCAGTACTTC
TRBV7-9	TRBJ2-2	NA	CASSLADGPAGWTGELFF	TGTGCCAGCAGCTTAGCGGACGGCCCAGCGGGTTGGACCGGGGAGCTGTTTTTT
TRBV29-1	TRBJ2-6	NA	CSVGLSGANVLTF	TGCAGCGTTGGCCTCTCTGGGGCCAACGTCCTGACTTTC
TRBV5-5	TRBJ2-3	TRBD2	CASSSPAGADTQYF	TGTGCCAGCAGCTCCCCAGCGGGAGCAGATACGCAGTATTTT
TRBV18	TRBJ2-3	NA	CASSGRTESTDTQYF	TGTGCCAGCTCAGGCCGGACAGAGAGCACAGATACGCAGTATTTT
TRBV27	TRBJ2-3	TRBD2	CASRISGGVDTQYF	TGTGCCAGCAGAATAAGTGGGGGGGTGGATACGCAGTATTTT
TRBV27	TRBJ2-7	TRBD1	CASSPHDRVYEQYF	TGTGCCAGCAGTCCCCATGACAGGGTGTACGAGCAGTACTTC
TRBV27	TRBJ2-1	TRBD1	CASSSSDRGLNEQFF	TGTGCCAGCAGTTCCTCCGACAGGGGGCTTAATGAGCAGTTCTTC
TRBV9	TRBJ2-3	NA	CASSVRGQTDTQYF	TGTGCCAGCAGCGTACGGGGGCAAACAGATACGCAGTATTTT
TRBV2	TRBJ1-2	TRBD1	CASSPGGTNYGYTF	TGTGCCAGCTCCCCAGGGGGGACTAACTATGGCTACACCTTC